This T cell receptor beta chain was captured in a study of cytomegalovirus exposure and HLA in healthy donors. About the study: An early data release held tens of millions of unique TCRs from HLA-typed donors.

This clone was seen a single time. In the PCR, 60 Vbeta and 13 Jbeta primers were used. The assay was immunoSEQ multiplex PCR, and TCRdb's table has in-frame clones only and misses some. Among around 140,000 clones listed, 60% to 80% were seen once. This sequence originates from a male donor in good health and CMV-seronegative. Sample: PBMCs.

As DNA, the CDR3 is TGTGCCAGTACCCCGGGCGGGCGATCCTACAATGAGCAGTTCTTC. It yields the protein CASTPGGRSYNEQFF. The gene calls are TRBV19 and TRBJ2-1; D is possibly TRBD2 (5 bases). Between the trimmed V and J ends, which lost 7 bases and 1 base, there was a span of 14 bases. CDR1 and CDR2 from the germline V gene are LNHDA and SQIVND (reference sequence). The CDR3 is 15 residues long.